This T cell receptor beta chain is from a study of beta chain features in type 1 diabetes. With V trimmed by 4 bases and J by 4 bases, 3 bases remained unmatched. The CDR3 contains 14 residues. Germline assignment: CDR1 LNHDA and CDR2 SQIVND (reference sequence). As every portion of the isolated RNA was reverse transcribed, the sequencing read expressed TCRB transcripts. Produced via immunoSEQ multiplex PCR; TCRdb's table is partial and in-frame only. This table has a few hundred thousand clones, approximately 28% appearing once. Source material: naive CD4+ T cells from blood. V gene TRBV19 combines with J gene TRBJ2-5; TRBD1 agrees at 10 bases. The TCR was taken from a man aged 18-30 years in good health. CDR3 bases: TGTGCCAGTAGTAAGGGACAGGGGCGAGAGACCCAGTACTTC. Translated: CASSKGQGRETQYF.